These T cell receptor beta chains were read from a single sample in a study of blood T cell repertoires in COVID-19. TCRdb's table, derived via immunoSEQ multiplex PCR, lists solely in-frame clones and lacks some. The sample shows some 140,000 clones, 79% of them seen only once. The source material was peripheral blood. These receptors were obtained from a man in his sixties with acute or convalescent COVID-19. Both conserved end residues are part of each CDR3. A D gene is named only where the DNA matches it firmly.

D gene	J gene	V gene	CDR3 protein
TRBD2	TRBJ2-5	TRBV4-3	CASSQAPSGASLETQYF
-	TRBJ1-1	TRBV30	CAWNRGVLTEAFF
TRBD1	TRBJ2-6	TRBV5-1	CASSLGDRGRSGANVLTF
TRBD2	TRBJ2-5	TRBV19	CASSRREGRQETQYF
-	TRBJ2-4	TRBV6-1	CASSETSLAKNIQYF
TRBD2	TRBJ2-7	TRBV19	CASSSGGGYEQYF
TRBD1	TRBJ1-1	TRBV27	CASSFGQGNTEAFF
-	TRBJ1-3	TRBV5-5	CASSLETGNTIYF
TRBD1	TRBJ1-1	TRBV5-1	CASFGTDNTEAFF
-	TRBJ2-7	TRBV20-1	CSAYDTYEQYF
-	TRBJ1-5	TRBV19	CASSRDFVGSSGSNQPQHF
TRBD1	TRBJ1-6	TRBV14	CASRGFDRGSSPLHF
TRBD2	TRBJ2-2	TRBV6-5	CASRLAGAVGELFF
TRBD1	TRBJ1-2	TRBV6-6	CASTHRGLIDYGYTF
-	TRBJ1-2	TRBV28	CASRFPGEGYTF
-	TRBJ1-1	TRBV6-5	CASSYTVNTEAFF
-	TRBJ2-7	TRBV11-1	CASSLGQNYEQYF
TRBD2	TRBJ2-2	TRBV3-1/TRBV3-2	CASSQVRLAGGPNTGELFF
TRBD2	TRBJ2-6	TRBV28	CASSPAGLLGANVLTF
-	TRBJ1-2	TRBV28	CASGQELKYGYTF
-	TRBJ1-3	TRBV28	CASSLSGFGNTIYF
-	TRBJ1-1	TRBV5-8	CASTAYRAQNALMNTEAFF
TRBD2	TRBJ2-3	TRBV7-8	CASSLNPLLLAGGQETQYF
-	TRBJ1-1	TRBV19	CASRGGRTSLQAFF
-	TRBJ2-2	TRBV19	CASRPPTGGASGTGELFF
TRBD1	TRBJ2-7	TRBV2	CASSVGQVGSYEQYF
-	TRBJ2-7	TRBV4-2	CASSQAIAGAYEQYF
-	TRBJ1-2	TRBV7-3	CASSPPGLDYGYTF
-	TRBJ1-6	TRBV5-1	CASSLYGGSPLHF
-	TRBJ1-1	TRBV5-4	CASRAGPVDTEAFF
-	TRBJ2-2	TRBV4-1	CASSRVASDTGELFF
-	TRBJ1-1	TRBV5-1	CASSVYSPNLNTEAFF
TRBD1	TRBJ1-2	TRBV10-2	CASSRQGPYGYTF
-	TRBJ1-2	TRBV6-2/TRBV6-3	CASSRVERGYTF
TRBD1	TRBJ1-1	TRBV28	CASSRYRGPVMNTEAFF
TRBD2	TRBJ2-3	TRBV3-1/TRBV3-2	CASSSREGLQYF
-	TRBJ2-2	TRBV24-1	CATRAPGIGKLFF
-	TRBJ1-6	TRBV16	CASSRGDRTNSPLHF
-	TRBJ2-1	TRBV5-1	CASSLAAANNEQFF
TRBD2	TRBJ2-7	TRBV5-1	CASSEFLAGEAEQYF
TRBD2	TRBJ2-7	TRBV10-3	CAISEREGSYEQYF
-	TRBJ1-5	TRBV10-3	CAISADSNQPQHF